This T cell receptor (beta chain) was sequenced during a study of blood T cell repertoires in COVID-19. On the study more broadly: There were acute and convalescent COVID-19 samples, and they came from the United States, Italy and Spain. PBMCs, B-cell-depleted T cells, or T cells provided the cDNA or gDNA that made up the material.

The CDR3 is 14 residues long. The V and J ends lost 0 bases and 9 bases, in that order; junction bases with no gene match: 6. CDR1 is SGHAT, CDR2 FQNNGV, per germline. Original methodology: Estimation of nucleated cell counts relied on the amplification of reference gene primers. Generated by immunoSEQ multiplex PCR, the TCRdb table keeps only in-frame clones and is missing some. V, J and clone size derive from that table, while D and trimming were established from the DNA sequence. Of around 300,000 clones in the sample, approximately 87% were seen once. The sample comprised peripheral blood. This chain uses TRBV11-2 with TRBJ2-3; 7 bases align to TRBD2. This receptor was obtained from a woman in her fifties or sixties with active or convalescent COVID-19. The CDR3 DNA follows: TGTGCCAGCAGCTTAGATCCGACTAGCTTGACGCAGTATTTT. Its protein product is CASSLDPTSLTQYF. Full variable domain (outside the CDR3, taken from reference TRBV11-2 and TRBJ2-3): EAGVAQSPRYKIIEKRQSVAFWCNPISGHATLYWYQQILGQGPKLLIQFQNNGVVDDSQLPKDRFSAERLKGVDSTLKIQPAKLEDSAVYLCASSLDPTSLTQYFGPGTRLTVL.